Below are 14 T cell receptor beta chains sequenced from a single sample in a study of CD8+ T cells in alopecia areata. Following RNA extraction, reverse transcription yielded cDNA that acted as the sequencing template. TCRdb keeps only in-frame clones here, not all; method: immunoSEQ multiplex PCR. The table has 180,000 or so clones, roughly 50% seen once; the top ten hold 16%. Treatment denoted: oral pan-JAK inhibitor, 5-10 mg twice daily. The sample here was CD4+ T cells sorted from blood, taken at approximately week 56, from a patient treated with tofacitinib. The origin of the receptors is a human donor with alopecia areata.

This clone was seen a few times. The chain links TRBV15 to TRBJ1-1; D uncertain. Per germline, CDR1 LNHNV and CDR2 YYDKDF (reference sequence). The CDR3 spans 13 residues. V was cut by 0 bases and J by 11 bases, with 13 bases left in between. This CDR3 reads CATSRDRGSEAFF. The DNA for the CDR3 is TGTGCCACCAGCAGAGATAGAGGTAGTGAGGCTTTCTTT. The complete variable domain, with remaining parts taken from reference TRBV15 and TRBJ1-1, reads DAMVIQNPRYQVTQFGKPVTLSCSQTLNHNVMYWYQQKSSQAPKLLFHYYDKDFNNEADTPDNFQSRRPNTSFCFLDIRSPGLGDTAMYLCATSRDRGSEAFFGQGTRLTVV.

CDR3 sequence: CASSEAPASGGELFF. As DNA, the CDR3 is TGTGCCAGCAGTGAAGCCCCGGCATCTGGCGGGGAGCTGTTTTTT. The chain links TRBV2 to TRBJ2-2, with D uncertain. Germline CDR1 and CDR2: SNHLY and FYNNEI. V lost 0 bases to trimming and J lost 7 bases, with 12 bases between them. The CDR3 extends over 15 amino acids.

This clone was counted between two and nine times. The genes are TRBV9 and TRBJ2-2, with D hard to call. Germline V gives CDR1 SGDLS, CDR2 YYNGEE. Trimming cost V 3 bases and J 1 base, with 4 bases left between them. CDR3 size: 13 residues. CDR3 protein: CASSDKNTGELFF. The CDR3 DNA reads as TGTGCCAGCAGCGATAAGAACACCGGGGAGCTGTTTTTT.

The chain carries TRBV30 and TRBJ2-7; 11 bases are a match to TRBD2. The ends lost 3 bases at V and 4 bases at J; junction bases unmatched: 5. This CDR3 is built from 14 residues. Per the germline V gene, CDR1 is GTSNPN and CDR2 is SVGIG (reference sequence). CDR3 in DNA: TGTGCCTGGAGATCTGCTAGCGGGGGGTACGAGCAGTACTTC. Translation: CAWRSASGGYEQYF. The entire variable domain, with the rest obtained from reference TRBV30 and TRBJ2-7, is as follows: SQTIHQWPATLVQPVGSPLSLECTVEGTSNPNLYWYRQAAGRGLQLLFYSVGIGQISSEVPQNLSASRPQDRQFILSSKKLLLSDSGFYLCAWRSASGGYEQYFGPGTRLTVT.

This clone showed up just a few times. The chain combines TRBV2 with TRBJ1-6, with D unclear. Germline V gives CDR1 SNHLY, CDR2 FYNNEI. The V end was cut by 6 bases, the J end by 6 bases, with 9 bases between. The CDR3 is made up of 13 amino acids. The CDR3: CASSGEANSPLHF. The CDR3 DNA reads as TGTGCCAGCAGCGGCGAGGCTAATTCACCCCTCCACTTT.

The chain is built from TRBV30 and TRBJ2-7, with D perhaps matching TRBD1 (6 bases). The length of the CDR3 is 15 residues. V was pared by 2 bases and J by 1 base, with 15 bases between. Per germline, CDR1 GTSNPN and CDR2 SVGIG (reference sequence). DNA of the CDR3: TGTGCCTGGAGTACCGGGACACCCGGATCCTACGAGCAGTACTTC. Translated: CAWSTGTPGSYEQYF. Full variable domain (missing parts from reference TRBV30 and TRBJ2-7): SQTIHQWPATLVQPVGSPLSLECTVEGTSNPNLYWYRQAAGRGLQLLFYSVGIGQISSEVPQNLSASRPQDRQFILSSKKLLLSDSGFYLCAWSTGTPGSYEQYFGPGTRLTVT.

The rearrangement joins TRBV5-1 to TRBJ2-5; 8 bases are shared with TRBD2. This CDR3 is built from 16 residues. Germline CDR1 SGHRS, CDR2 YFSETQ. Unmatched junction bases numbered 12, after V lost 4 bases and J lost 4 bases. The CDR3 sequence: CASSPAGRGGRETQYF. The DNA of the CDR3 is TGCGCCAGCAGCCCCGCCGGACGGGGGGGCAGAGAGACCCAGTACTTC.

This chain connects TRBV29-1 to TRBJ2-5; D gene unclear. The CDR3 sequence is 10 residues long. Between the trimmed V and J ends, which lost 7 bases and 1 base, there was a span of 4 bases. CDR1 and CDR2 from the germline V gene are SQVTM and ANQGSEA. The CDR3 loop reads CSGSQETQYF. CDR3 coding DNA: TGCAGCGGTAGCCAAGAGACCCAGTACTTC.

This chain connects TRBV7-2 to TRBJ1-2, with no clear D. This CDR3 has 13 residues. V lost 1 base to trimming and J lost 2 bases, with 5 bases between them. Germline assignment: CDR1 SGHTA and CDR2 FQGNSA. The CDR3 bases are TGTGCCAGCAGCTTAGACGGAAACTATGGCTACACCTTC. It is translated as CASSLDGNYGYTF.

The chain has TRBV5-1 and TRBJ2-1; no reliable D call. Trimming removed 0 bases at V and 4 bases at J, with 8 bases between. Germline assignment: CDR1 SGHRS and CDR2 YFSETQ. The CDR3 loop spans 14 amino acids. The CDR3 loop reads CASSLASGYNEQFF. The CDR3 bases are TGCGCCAGCAGCTTGGCCTCGGGTTACAATGAGCAGTTCTTC.

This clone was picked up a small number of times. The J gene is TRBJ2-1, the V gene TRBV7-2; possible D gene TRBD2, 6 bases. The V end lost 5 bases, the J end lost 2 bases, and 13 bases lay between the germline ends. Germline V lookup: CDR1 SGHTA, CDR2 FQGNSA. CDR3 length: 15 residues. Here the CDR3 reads CASSGDSRAYNEQFF. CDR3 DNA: TGTGCCAGCAGCGGGGACTCGCGGGCCTACAATGAGCAGTTCTTC.

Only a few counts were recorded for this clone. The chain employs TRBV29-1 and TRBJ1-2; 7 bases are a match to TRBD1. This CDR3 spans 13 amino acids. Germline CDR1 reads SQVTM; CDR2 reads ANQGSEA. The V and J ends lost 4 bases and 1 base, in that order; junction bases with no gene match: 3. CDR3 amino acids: CSVVRGRNYGYTF. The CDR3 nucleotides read TGCAGCGTTGTAAGGGGGCGTAACTATGGCTACACCTTC.

CDR3 sequence reads: CASSDFGGGLDTQYF. The CDR3 DNA reads as TGTGCCAGCAGTGATTTCGGAGGGGGCCTGGATACGCAGTATTTT. The chain is built from TRBV25-1 and TRBJ2-3; the D gene is possibly TRBD1 (7 bases). Per germline, CDR1 MGHDK and CDR2 SYGVNS. The CDR3 totals 15 residues. V dropped 3 bases and J dropped 6 bases, with 16 bases sitting between them.

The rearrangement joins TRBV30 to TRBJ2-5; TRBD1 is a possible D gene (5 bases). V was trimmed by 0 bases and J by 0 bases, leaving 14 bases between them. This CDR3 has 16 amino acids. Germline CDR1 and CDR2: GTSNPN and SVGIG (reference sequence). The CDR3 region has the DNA TGTGCCTGGAGTGTGGTAGGGGCCCTGTACCAAGAGACCCAGTACTTC. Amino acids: CAWSVVGALYQETQYF.